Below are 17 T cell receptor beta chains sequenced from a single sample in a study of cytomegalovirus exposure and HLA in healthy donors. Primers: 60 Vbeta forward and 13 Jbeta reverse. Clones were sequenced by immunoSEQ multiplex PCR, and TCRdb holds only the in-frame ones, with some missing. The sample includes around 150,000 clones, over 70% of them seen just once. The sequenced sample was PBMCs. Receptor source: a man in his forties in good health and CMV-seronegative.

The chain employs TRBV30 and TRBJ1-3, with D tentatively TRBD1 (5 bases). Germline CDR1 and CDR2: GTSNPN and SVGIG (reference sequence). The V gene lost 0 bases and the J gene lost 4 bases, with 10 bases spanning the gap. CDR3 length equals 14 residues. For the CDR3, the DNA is TGTGCCTGGAGTGTAAGGGGCAGGGGAAACACCATATATTTT. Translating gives CAWSVRGRGNTIYF. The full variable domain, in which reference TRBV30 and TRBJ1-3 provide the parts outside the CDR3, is SQTIHQWPATLVQPVGSPLSLECTVEGTSNPNLYWYRQAAGRGLQLLFYSVGIGQISSEVPQNLSASRPQDRQFILSSKKLLLSDSGFYLCAWSVRGRGNTIYFGEGSWLTVV.

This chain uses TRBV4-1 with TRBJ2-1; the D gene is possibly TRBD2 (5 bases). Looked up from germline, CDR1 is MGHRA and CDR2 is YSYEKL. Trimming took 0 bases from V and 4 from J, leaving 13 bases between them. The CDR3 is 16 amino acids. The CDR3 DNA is TGCGCCAGCAGCCAAGATCGAGGGCTAGCTTACAATGAGCAGTTCTTC. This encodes CASSQDRGLAYNEQFF.

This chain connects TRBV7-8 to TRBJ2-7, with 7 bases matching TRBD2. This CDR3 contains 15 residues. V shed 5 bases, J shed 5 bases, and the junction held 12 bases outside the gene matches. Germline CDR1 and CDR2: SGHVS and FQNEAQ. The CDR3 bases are TGTGCCAGCAGCCCTCAAGTGGCGGGAGAAGACGAGCAGTACTTC. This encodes CASSPQVAGEDEQYF.

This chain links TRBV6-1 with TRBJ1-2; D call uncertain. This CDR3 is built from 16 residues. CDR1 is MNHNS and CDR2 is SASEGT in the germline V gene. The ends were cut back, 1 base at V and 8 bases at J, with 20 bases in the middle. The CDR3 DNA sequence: TGTGCCAGCAGTGAAGGAACCAGGCCGAACCCGCCCGGCTACACCTTC. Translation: CASSEGTRPNPPGYTF.

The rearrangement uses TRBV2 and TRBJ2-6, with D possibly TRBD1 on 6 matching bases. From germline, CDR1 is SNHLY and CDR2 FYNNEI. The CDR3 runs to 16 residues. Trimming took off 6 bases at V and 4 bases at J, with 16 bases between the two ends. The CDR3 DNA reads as TGTGCCAGCAGGGACAGACCGTATGAGGGGGCCAACGTCCTGACTTTC. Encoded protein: CASRDRPYEGANVLTF.

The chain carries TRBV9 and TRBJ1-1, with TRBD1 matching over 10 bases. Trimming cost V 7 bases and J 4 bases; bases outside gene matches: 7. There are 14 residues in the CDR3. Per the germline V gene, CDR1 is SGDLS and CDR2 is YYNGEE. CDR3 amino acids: CASGTGEFGTEAFF. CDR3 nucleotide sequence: TGTGCCAGCGGGACAGGGGAGTTTGGCACTGAAGCTTTCTTT. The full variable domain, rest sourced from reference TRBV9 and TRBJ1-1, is DSGVTQTPKHLITATGQRVTLRCSPRSGDLSVYWYQQSLDQGLQFLIQYYNGEERAKGNILERFSAQQFPDLHSELNLSSLELGDSALYFCASGTGEFGTEAFFGQGTRLTVV.

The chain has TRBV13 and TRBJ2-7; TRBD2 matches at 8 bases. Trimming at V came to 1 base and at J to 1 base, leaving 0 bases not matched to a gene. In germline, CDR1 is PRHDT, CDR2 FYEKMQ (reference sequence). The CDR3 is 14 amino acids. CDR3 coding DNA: TGTGCCAGCAGCTTAGCGGGAGGGTCCTACGAGCAGTACTTC. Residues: CASSLAGGSYEQYF. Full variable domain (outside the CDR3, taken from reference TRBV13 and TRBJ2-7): AAGVIQSPRHLIKEKRETATLKCYPIPRHDTVYWYQQGPGQDPQFLISFYEKMQSDKGSIPDRFSAQQFSDYHSELNMSSLELGDSALYFCASSLAGGSYEQYFGPGTRLTVT.

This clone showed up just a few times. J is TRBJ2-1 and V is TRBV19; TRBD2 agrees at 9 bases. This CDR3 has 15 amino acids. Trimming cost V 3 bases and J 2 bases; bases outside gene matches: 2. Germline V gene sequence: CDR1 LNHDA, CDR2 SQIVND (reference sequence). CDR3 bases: TGTGCCAGTAGTATTAGCGGGAGCCCCTACAATGAGCAGTTCTTC. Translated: CASSISGSPYNEQFF.

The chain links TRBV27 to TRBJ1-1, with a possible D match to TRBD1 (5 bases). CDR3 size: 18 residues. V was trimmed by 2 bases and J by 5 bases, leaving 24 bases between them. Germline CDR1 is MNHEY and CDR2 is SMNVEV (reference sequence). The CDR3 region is CASSLRGFLQPGGTEAFF. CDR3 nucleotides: TGTGCCAGCAGTTTAAGGGGCTTCCTACAGCCTGGGGGGACTGAAGCTTTCTTT.

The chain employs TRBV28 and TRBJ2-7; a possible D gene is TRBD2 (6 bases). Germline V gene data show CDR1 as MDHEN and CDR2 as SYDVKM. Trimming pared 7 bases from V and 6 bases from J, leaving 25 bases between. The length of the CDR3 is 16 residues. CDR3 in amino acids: CASTKKRVSVRSEQYF. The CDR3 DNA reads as TGTGCCAGCACCAAAAAGCGGGTGTCCGTACGGAGCGAGCAGTACTTC.

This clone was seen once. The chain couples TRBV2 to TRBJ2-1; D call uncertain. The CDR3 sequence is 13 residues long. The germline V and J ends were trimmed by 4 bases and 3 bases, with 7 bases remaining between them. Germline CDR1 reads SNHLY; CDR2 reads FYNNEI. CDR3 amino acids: CASSVAGYNEQFF. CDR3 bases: TGTGCCAGCAGTGTGGCAGGCTACAATGAGCAGTTCTTC.

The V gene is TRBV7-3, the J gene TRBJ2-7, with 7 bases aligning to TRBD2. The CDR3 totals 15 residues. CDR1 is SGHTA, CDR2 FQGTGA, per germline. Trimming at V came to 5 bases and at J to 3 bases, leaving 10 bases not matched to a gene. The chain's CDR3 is CASSPRGEYGYEQYF. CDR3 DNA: TGTGCCAGCAGCCCCCGGGGGGAATACGGCTACGAGCAGTACTTC.

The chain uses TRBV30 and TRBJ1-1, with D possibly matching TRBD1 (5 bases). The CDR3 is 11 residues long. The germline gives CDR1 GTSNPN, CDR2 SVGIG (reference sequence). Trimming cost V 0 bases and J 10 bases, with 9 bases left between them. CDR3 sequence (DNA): TGTGCCTGGAGTGTTGGGGGGGGAGCTTTCTTT. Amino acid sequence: CAWSVGGGAFF.

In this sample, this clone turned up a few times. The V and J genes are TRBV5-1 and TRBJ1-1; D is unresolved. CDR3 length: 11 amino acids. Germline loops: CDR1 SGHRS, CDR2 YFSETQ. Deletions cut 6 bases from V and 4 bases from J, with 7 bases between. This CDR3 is CASMGSTEAFF. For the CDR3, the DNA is TGCGCCAGCATGGGGAGCACTGAAGCTTTCTTT.

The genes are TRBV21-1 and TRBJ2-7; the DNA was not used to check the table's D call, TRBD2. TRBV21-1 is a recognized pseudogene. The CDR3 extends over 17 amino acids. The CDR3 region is CASSKGTSGRSSYEQYF. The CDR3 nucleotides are TGTGCCAGCAGCAAAGGGACTAGCGGAAGGAGCTCCTACGAGCAGTACTTC.

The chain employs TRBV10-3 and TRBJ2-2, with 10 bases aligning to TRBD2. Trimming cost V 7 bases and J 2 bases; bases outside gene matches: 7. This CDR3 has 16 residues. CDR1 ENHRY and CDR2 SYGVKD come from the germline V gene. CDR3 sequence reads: CAITAGTSANTGELFF. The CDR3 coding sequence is TGTGCCATCACCGCCGGGACTAGCGCCAACACCGGGGAGCTGTTTTTT.

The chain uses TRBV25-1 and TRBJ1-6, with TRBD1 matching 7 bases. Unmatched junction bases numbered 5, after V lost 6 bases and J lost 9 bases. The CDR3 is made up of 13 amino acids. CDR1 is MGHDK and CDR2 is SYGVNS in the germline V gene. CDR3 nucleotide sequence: TGTGCCAGCAGGGGGACAGAGGGTTCACCCCTCCACTTT. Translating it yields CASRGTEGSPLHF.